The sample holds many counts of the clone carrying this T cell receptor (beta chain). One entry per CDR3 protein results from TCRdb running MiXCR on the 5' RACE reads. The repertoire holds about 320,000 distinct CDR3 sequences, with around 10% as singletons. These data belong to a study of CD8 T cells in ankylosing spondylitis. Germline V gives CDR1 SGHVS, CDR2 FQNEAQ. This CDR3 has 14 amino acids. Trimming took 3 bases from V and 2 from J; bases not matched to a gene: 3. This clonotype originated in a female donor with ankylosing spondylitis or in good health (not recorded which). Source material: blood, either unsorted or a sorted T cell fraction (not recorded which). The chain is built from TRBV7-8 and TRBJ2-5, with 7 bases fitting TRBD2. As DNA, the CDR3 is TGTGCCAGCAGCTTGGCTAGCGGACAAGAGACCCAGTACTTC. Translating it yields CASSLASGQETQYF.